The 20 T cell receptor beta chains given below trace back to one sample, sequenced in a study of T cell changes during pregnancy in multiple sclerosis. The method was immunoSEQ multiplex PCR; TCRdb's version includes in-frame clones alone and lacks a portion of them. The table records approximately 21,000 clones, 80% to 90% of them present only once. The sample here was CD8+ T cells from peripheral blood mononuclear cells, taken in the first trimester of pregnancy. Every receptor here comes from a female donor with multiple sclerosis, enrolled in a pregnancy study.

This rearrangement joins TRBV12-5 to TRBJ2-7, with 7 positions matching TRBD1. After removal of 5 bases from V and 0 bases from J, the junction contained 4 bases not matched to a gene. The germline gives CDR1 LGHNT, CDR2 FRNRAP. The CDR3 loop spans 14 amino acids. In nucleotides, the CDR3 is TGTGCTAGTGGTCCGGGACAGCTCTCCTACGAGCAGTACTTC. Its protein product is CASGPGQLSYEQYF.

This rearrangement joins TRBV27 to TRBJ1-1; D ambiguous. Germline assignment: CDR1 MNHEY and CDR2 SMNVEV (reference sequence). The V and J ends lost 6 bases and 3 bases respectively, with 17 bases between them. The CDR3 is 15 amino acids. This CDR3 reads CASSLSAGLYTEAFF. CDR3 coding DNA: TGTGCCAGCAGCCTTTCGGCAGGCCTATACACTGAAGCTTTCTTT.

This clone was counted once. The rearrangement links TRBV27 to TRBJ2-7, with 13 bases identical to TRBD2. Germline V lookup: CDR1 MNHEY, CDR2 SMNVEV (reference sequence). This CDR3 is 13 amino acids long. J was trimmed by 9 bases and V by 2 bases; bases with no gene match: 1. CDR3 amino acids: CASSLTSGRAQYF. The DNA for the CDR3 is TGTGCCAGCAGTTTAACTAGCGGGAGGGCGCAGTACTTC.

CDR3 residues: CASSQDHEDEQFF. The DNA for the CDR3 is TGCGCCAGCAGCCAAGATCACGAGGATGAGCAGTTCTTC. The chain employs TRBV4-1 and TRBJ2-1; D gene unclear. The CDR3 is 13 amino acids. From germline, CDR1 is MGHRA and CDR2 YSYEKL. The V and J ends lost 0 bases and 8 bases respectively, with 8 bases between them.

This clone came up a few times. The chain employs TRBV30 and TRBJ1-1; D uncertain. From germline, CDR1 is GTSNPN and CDR2 SVGIG (reference sequence). The CDR3 totals 14 residues. V gave up 5 bases and J gave up 0 bases, with 13 bases separating them. The CDR3 DNA sequence: TGTGCCTGGGAATCCCTAGGAATGAACACTGAAGCTTTCTTT. Its protein product is CAWESLGMNTEAFF.

This rearrangement joins TRBV6-5 to TRBJ2-2; TRBD2 agrees at 8 bases. Germline assignment: CDR1 MNHEY and CDR2 SVGAGI. The CDR3 sequence is 15 residues long. Losses at the gene ends were 4 bases for V and 7 bases for J; bases not matched to a gene: 8. This CDR3 reads CASSSGTRYHGELFF. The DNA of the CDR3 is TGTGCCAGCAGTTCCGGGACTAGATATCACGGGGAGCTGTTTTTT.

V gene TRBV4-1 combines with J gene TRBJ2-2, with a possible D match to TRBD1 (5 bases). V lost 1 base and J lost 4, with 10 bases in between. The CDR3 has 15 residues. Germline values: CDR1 MGHRA, CDR2 YSYEKL. The CDR3 sequence: CASSQVQGPTGELFF. In nucleotides, the CDR3 is TGCGCCAGCAGCCAAGTCCAGGGTCCCACCGGGGAGCTGTTTTTT.

This chain uses TRBV30 with TRBJ2-7; D not certain. This CDR3 region has 12 residues. The germline V and J ends were trimmed by 2 bases and 3 bases, with 8 bases remaining between them. CDR1 is GTSNPN and CDR2 is SVGIG in the germline V gene (reference sequence). CDR3 region: CAWSTVGYEQYF. The CDR3 DNA reads TGTGCCTGGAGTACCGTCGGCTACGAGCAGTACTTC.

J is TRBJ2-1 and V is TRBV27, with a possible D match to TRBD2 (5 bases). The CDR3 runs to 14 residues. Deletions cut 6 bases from V and 8 bases from J, with 17 bases between. Germline CDR1 and CDR2: MNHEY and SMNVEV (reference sequence). CDR3 protein: CASRNIRGLDEQFF. The CDR3 nucleotides read TGTGCCAGCAGAAACATCAGAGGGCTGGATGAGCAGTTCTTC.

The chain employs TRBV19 and TRBJ2-7; 8 bases agree with TRBD2. V lost 5 bases, J lost 0 bases, and 6 bases stayed unmatched. The CDR3 spans 15 residues. Germline CDR1 LNHDA, CDR2 SQIVND (reference sequence). CDR3 nucleotides: TGTGCCAGTAGTCCCGGGGGGGGCCCCTCCTACGAGCAGTACTTC. It translates to CASSPGGGPSYEQYF.

The rearrangement joins TRBV6-6 to TRBJ2-1, with 9 bases matching TRBD2. Germline trimming cut 6 bases from V and 0 bases from J; bases unmatched to any gene: 6. Per germline, CDR1 MNHNY and CDR2 SVGAGI (reference sequence). This CDR3 has 16 amino acids. The CDR3 DNA reads TGTGCCAGCAGCCCCCTAGCGGGAAGCTCCTACAATGAGCAGTTCTTC. Translating gives CASSPLAGSSYNEQFF.

This rearrangement joins TRBV19 to TRBJ1-1, with D unresolved. Per the germline V gene, CDR1 is LNHDA and CDR2 is SQIVND (reference sequence). CDR3 length equals 15 residues. Trimming removed 5 bases from V and 0 bases from J, with 13 bases in between. CDR3 sequence: CASSPRGRLNTEAFF. CDR3 nucleotide sequence: TGTGCCAGTAGTCCTCGGGGAAGATTGAACACTGAAGCTTTCTTT.

The chain carries TRBV5-1 and TRBJ2-1, with 8 bases aligning to TRBD2. Germline lookup yields CDR1 SGHRS and CDR2 YFSETQ. This CDR3 has 17 residues. The ends lost 0 bases at V and 7 bases at J; junction bases unmatched: 12. This CDR3 is CASSLGSGGRLSNEQFF. The CDR3 coding sequence is TGCGCCAGCAGCTTGGGGTCTGGCGGGAGGTTAAGTAATGAGCAGTTCTTC.

J is TRBJ2-7 and V is TRBV15; D perhaps matches TRBD2 (5 bases). This CDR3 spans 14 amino acids. Germline V CDR1 and CDR2: LNHNV, YYDKDF (reference sequence). Trimming cost V 5 bases and J 2 bases, with 13 bases left between them. CDR3 sequence: CATSGERAPYEQYF. The CDR3 nucleotides are TGTGCCACCAGCGGGGAGAGGGCCCCCTACGAGCAGTACTTC.

The chain links TRBV10-2 to TRBJ2-3, with 12 bases that match TRBD2. After removal of 11 bases from V and 5 bases from J, the junction contained 14 bases not matched to a gene. The CDR3 contains 16 residues. Per the germline V gene, CDR1 is WSHSY and CDR2 is SAAADI. The chain's CDR3 is CAEPLTSGSLLDTQYF. The CDR3 bases are TGCGCCGAGCCCTTGACTAGCGGGAGTCTTTTAGATACGCAGTATTTT.

The chain employs TRBV5-5 and TRBJ1-1; the D is unclear. CDR1 is SGHKS, CDR2 YYEKEE, per germline (reference sequence). CDR3 length: 13 amino acids. Trimming pared 4 bases from V and 1 base from J, leaving 8 bases between. CDR3 region: CASSLGWNTEAFF. For the CDR3, the DNA is TGTGCCAGCAGCCTTGGCTGGAACACTGAAGCTTTCTTT.

The CDR3 nucleotides read TGTGCCAGCAGCTTAATTCCGACAGAAGCAGAGACCCAGTACTTC. Translating gives CASSLIPTEAETQYF. The chain uses TRBV7-9 and TRBJ2-5; a possible D gene is TRBD1 (5 bases). CDR3 length: 15 amino acids. Germline V lookup: CDR1 SEHNR, CDR2 FQNEAQ (reference sequence). Trimming cost V 2 bases and J 4 bases, with 14 bases left between them.

The rearrangement joins TRBV4-2 to TRBJ2-7, with TRBD2 identical over 8 bases. CDR1 LGHNA and CDR2 YNFKEQ come from the germline V gene. This CDR3 is built from 15 residues. The J segment lost 3 bases and the V segment lost 0 bases, leaving 4 bases of the junction unmatched. The CDR3 reads CASSQDPTSGYEQYF. The CDR3 DNA reads TGTGCCAGCAGCCAAGATCCCACTAGCGGCTACGAGCAGTACTTC.

This sequence joins TRBV11-2 and TRBJ2-3; 8 bases line up with TRBD2. J lost 5 bases, V lost 1 base, and 8 bases had no gene match. From germline, CDR1 is SGHAT and CDR2 FQNNGV. The CDR3 contains 16 residues. The CDR3 is CASSLVREGLGDTQYF. In nucleotides, the CDR3 is TGTGCCAGCAGCTTAGTCCGGGAGGGCCTGGGAGATACGCAGTATTTT.

V is TRBV6-1 and J is TRBJ2-1; TRBD2 is a possible D gene (6 bases). CDR1 is MNHNS and CDR2 is SASEGT in the germline V gene. This CDR3 comprises 14 residues. V was clipped by 7 bases and J by 2 bases, with 12 bases between them. CDR3 region: CASTGGEAYNEQFF. The DNA of the CDR3 is TGTGCCAGCACTGGCGGGGAGGCCTACAATGAGCAGTTCTTC.